The clone carrying this TCR beta chain was recorded once. This specimen comes from a study of PD-1 blockade in classical Hodgkin lymphoma. Every one of the patients relapsed after autologous stem cell transplantation (brentuximab vedotin exposure was variable). The CDR3 loop spans 12 amino acids. V was shortened by 1 base and J by 2 bases, with 3 bases between the two germline ends. Germline V lookup: CDR1 MDHEN, CDR2 SYDVKM. Data came from immunoSEQ multiplex PCR; TCRdb stores just in-frame clones and leaves some out. The repertoire holds roughly 11,000 clones, with around four fifths as singletons. The sequencing here drew on peripheral blood mononuclear cells (PBMCs), taken before the second cycle of nivolumab. The chain is built from TRBV28 and TRBJ2-7, with D hard to call. The TCR originated in a human donor with classical Hodgkin lymphoma. CDR3 bases: TGTGCCAGCAGTTTATTTCCCTACGAGCAGTACTTC. Amino acids: CASSLFPYEQYF.